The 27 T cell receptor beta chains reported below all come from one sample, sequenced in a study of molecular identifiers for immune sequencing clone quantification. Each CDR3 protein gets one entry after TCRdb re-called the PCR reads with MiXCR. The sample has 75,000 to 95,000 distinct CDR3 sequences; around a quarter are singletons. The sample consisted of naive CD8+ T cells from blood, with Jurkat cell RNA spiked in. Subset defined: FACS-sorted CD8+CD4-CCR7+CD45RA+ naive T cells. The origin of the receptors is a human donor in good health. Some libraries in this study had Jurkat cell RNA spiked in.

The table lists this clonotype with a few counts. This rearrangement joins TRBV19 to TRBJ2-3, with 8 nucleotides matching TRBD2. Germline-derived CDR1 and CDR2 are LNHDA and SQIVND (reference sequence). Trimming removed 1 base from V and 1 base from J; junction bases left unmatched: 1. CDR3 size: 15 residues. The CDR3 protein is CASSIAAGGTDTQYF. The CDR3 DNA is TGTGCCAGTAGTATAGCAGCGGGGGGCACAGATACGCAGTATTTT. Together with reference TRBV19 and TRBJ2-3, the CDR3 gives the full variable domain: DGGITQSPKYLFRKEGQNVTLSCEQNLNHDAMYWYRQDPGQGLRLIYYSQIVNDFQKGDIAEGYSVSREKKESFPLTVTSAQKNPTAFYLCASSIAAGGTDTQYFGPGTRLTVL.

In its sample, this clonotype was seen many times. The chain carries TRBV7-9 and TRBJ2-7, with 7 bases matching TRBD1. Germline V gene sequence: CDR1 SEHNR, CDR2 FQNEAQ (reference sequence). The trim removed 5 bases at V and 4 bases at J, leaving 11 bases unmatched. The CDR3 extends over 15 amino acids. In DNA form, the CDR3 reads TGTGCCAGCAGCCCCGTCGTAGGGGGCAGGTACGAGCAGTACTTC. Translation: CASSPVVGGRYEQYF.

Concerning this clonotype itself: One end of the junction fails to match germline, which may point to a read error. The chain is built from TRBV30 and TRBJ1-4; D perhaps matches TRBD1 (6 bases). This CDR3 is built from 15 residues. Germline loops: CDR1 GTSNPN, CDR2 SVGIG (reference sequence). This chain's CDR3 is CAWSTWGRGSEKLFF. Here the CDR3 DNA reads TGCGCCTGGAGTACGTGGGGCAGGGGAAGTGAAAAACTGTTTTTT.

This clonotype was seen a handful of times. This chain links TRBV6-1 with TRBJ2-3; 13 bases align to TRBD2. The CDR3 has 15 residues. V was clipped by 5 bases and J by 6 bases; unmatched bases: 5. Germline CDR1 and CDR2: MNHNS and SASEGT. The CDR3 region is CASSRLLAGGDTQYF. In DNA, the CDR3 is TGTGCCAGCAGTCGTTTACTAGCGGGGGGGGATACGCAGTATTTT.

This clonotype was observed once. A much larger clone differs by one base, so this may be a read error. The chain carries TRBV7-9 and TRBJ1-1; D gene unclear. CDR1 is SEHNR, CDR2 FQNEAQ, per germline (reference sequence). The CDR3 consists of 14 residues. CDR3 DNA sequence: TGTGCCAGCAGCCCCCCCGGCCGAGACACTGAAGCTTACTTT. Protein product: CASSPPGRDTEAYF.

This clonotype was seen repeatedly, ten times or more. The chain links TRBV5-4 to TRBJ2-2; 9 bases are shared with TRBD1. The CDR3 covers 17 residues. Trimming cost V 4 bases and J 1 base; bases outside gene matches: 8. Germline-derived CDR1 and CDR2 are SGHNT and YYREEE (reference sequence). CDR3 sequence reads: CASSHPGQGLNTGELFF. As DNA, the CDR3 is TGTGCCAGCAGCCACCCGGGACAGGGCCTGAACACCGGGGAGCTGTTTTTT.

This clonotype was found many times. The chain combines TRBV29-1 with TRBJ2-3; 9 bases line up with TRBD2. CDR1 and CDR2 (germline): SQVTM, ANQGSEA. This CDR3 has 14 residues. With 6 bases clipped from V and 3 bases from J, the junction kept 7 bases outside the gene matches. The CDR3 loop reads CSVARLADTDTQYF. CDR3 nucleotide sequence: TGCAGCGTCGCCAGACTAGCGGATACAGATACGCAGTATTTT.

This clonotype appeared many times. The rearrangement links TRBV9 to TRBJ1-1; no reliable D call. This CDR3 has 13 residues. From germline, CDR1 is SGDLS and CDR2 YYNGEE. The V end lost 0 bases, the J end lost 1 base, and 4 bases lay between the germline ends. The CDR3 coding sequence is TGTGCCAGCAGCGTAGCCACGAACACTGAAGCTTTCTTT. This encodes CASSVATNTEAFF. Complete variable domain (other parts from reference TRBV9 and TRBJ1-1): DSGVTQTPKHLITATGQRVTLRCSPRSGDLSVYWYQQSLDQGLQFLIQYYNGEERAKGNILERFSAQQFPDLHSELNLSSLELGDSALYFCASSVATNTEAFFGQGTRLTVV.

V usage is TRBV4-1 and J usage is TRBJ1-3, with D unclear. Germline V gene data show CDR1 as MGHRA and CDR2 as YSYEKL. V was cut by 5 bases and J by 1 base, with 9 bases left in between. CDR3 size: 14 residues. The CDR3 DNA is TGCGCCAGCAGCACGACCGGATCTGGAAACACCATATATTTT. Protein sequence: CASSTTGSGNTIYF.

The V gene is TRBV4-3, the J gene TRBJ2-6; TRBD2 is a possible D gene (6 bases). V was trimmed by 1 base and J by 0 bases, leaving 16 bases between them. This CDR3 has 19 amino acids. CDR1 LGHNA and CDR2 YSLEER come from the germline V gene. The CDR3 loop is CASSQARGYASSGANVLTF. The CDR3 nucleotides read TGCGCCAGCAGCCAAGCGCGGGGTTACGCCAGCTCTGGGGCCAACGTCCTGACTTTC.

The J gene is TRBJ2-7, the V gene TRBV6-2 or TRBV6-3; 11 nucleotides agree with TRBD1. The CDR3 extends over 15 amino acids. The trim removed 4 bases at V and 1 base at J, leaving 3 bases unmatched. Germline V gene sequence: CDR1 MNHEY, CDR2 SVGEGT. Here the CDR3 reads CASSSGQGASYEQYF. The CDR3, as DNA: TGTGCCAGCAGTTCCGGACAGGGGGCTTCCTACGAGCAGTACTTC.

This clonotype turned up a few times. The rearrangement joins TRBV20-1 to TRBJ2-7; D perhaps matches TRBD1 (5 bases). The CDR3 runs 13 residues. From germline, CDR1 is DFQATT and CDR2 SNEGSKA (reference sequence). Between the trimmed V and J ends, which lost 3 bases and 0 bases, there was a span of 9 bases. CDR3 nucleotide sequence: TGCAGTGCTAGGACCCAGGGCTCCTACGAGCAGTACTTC. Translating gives CSARTQGSYEQYF.

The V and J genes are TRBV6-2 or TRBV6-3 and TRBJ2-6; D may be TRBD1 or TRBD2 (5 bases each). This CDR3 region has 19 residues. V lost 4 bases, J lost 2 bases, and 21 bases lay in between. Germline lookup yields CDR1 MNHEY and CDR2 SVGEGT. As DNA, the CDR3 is TGTGCCAGCAGTTCGATGGACGGGGCCAGCCACACTGGGGCCAACGTCCTGACTTTC. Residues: CASSSMDGASHTGANVLTF.

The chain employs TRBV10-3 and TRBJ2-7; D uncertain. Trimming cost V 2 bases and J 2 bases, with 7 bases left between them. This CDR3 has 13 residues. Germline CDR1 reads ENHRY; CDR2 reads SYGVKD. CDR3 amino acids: CAISEDLPYEQYF. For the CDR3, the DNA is TGTGCCATCAGTGAGGACCTCCCCTACGAGCAGTACTTC.

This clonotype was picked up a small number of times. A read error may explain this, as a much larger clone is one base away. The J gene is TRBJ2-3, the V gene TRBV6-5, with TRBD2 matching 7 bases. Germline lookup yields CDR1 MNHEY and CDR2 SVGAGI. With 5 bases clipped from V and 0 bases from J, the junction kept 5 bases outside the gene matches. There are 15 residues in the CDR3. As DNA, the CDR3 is TGTGCCAGCAGTCAAAAAGCGGGGAGCACAGATACGCAGTATTTT. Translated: CASSQKAGSTDTQYF.

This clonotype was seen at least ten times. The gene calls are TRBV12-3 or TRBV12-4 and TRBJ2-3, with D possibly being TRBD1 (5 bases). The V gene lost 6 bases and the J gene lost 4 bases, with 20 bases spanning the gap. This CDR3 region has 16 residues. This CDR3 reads CASRSVRERSSDTQYF. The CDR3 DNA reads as TGTGCCAGCAGGTCGGTCAGGGAAAGGAGTTCAGATACGCAGTATTTT.

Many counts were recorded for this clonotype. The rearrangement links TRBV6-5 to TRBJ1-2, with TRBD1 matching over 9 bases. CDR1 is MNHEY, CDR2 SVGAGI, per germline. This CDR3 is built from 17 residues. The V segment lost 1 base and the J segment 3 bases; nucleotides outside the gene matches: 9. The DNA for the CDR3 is TGTGCCAGCAGTTACTGGGGGACAGGGCCGAACGACTATGGCTACACCTTC. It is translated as CASSYWGTGPNDYGYTF.

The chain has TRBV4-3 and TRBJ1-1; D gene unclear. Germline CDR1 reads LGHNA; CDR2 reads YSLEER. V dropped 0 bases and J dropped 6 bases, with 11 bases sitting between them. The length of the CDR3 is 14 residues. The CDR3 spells CASSQDSRAPEAFF. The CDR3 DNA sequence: TGCGCCAGCAGCCAAGATAGCCGGGCGCCTGAAGCTTTCTTT.

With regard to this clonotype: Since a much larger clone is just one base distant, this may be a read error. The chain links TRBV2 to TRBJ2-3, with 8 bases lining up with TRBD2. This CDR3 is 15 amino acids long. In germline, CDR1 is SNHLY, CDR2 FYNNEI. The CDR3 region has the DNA TGTGCCAGCAGGCTAGCGGGTTCTTCCACAGCTACGCAGTATTTT. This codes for CASRLAGSSTATQYF.

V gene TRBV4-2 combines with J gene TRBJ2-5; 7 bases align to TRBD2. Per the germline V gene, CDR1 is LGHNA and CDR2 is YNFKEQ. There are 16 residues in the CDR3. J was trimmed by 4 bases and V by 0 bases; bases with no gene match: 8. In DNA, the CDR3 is TGTGCCAGCAGCCAAGATCGCGGCGGGAGTATAGAGACCCAGTACTTC. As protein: CASSQDRGGSIETQYF.

CDR3 protein: CASSPRRTSGSEYTGELFF. CDR3 nucleotides: TGTGCCAGCAGCCCACGAAGGACTAGCGGGAGCGAATACACCGGGGAGCTGTTTTTT. The chain carries TRBV13 and TRBJ2-2, with 13 bases fitting TRBD2. The CDR3 has 19 amino acids. With 5 bases clipped from V and 3 bases from J, the junction kept 12 bases outside the gene matches. The germline gives CDR1 PRHDT, CDR2 FYEKMQ (reference sequence).

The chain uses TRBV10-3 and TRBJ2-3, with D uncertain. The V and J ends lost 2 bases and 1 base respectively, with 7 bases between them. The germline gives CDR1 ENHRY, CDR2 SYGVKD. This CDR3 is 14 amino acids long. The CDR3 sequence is CAISEPDGTDTQYF. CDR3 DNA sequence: TGTGCCATCAGTGAGCCGGACGGCACAGATACGCAGTATTTT.

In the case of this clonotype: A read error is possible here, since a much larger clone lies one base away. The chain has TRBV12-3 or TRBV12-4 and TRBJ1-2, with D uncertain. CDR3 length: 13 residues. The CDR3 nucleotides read TGTGCCAGCGGTTTAGAGGTGAACTATGGCTACACCTTC. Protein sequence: CASGLEVNYGYTF.

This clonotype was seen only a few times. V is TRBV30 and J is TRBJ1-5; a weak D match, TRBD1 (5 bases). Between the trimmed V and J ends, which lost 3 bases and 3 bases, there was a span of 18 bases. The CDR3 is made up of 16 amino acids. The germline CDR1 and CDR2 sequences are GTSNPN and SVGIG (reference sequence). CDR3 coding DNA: TGTGCCTGGAGGCCATTGGGGGGGGATTTCAATCAGCCCCAGCATTTT. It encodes CAWRPLGGDFNQPQHF.

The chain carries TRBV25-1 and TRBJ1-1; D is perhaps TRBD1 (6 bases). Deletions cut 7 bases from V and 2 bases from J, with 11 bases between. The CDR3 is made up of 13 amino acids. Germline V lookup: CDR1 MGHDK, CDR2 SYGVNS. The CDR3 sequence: CASMGARNTEAFF. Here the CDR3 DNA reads TGTGCCAGCATGGGGGCCAGAAACACTGAAGCTTTCTTT.

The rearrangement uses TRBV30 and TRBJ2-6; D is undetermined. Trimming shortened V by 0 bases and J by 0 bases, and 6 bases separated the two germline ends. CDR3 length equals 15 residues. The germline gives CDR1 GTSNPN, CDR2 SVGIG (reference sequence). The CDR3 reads CAWSVWGSGANVLTF. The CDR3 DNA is TGTGCCTGGAGTGTATGGGGCTCTGGGGCCAACGTCCTGACTTTC. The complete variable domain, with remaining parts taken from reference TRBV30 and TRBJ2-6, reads SQTIHQWPATLVQPVGSPLSLECTVEGTSNPNLYWYRQAAGRGLQLLFYSVGIGQISSEVPQNLSASRPQDRQFILSSKKLLLSDSGFYLCAWSVWGSGANVLTFGAGSRLTVL.

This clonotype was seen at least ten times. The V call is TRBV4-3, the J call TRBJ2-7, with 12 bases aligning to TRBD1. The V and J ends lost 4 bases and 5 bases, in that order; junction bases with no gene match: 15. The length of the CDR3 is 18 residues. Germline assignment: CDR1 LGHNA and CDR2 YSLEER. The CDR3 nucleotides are TGCGCCAGCAGCCCGGGGTCCATCCGGGACAGGGGGCGAAACGAGCAGTACTTC. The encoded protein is CASSPGSIRDRGRNEQYF.